Below, 5 T cell receptor beta chains from the same sample are listed, as sequenced in a study of cytomegalovirus exposure and HLA in healthy donors. The PCR was carried out with 60 Vbeta primers and 13 Jbeta primers. Libraries were prepared by immunoSEQ multiplex PCR; TCRdb keeps only in-frame clonotypes and omits some of them. The sample has tens of thousands of clones, and its top ten clones hold 8.1%. Sequenced sample: PBMCs. These receptors all stem from a male donor in good health and CMV-seronegative.

CDR3 sequence reads: CARGTSAGELFF. The DNA for the CDR3 is TGTGCCAGGGGGACTAGCGCCGGGGAGCTGTTTTTT. The V and J genes are TRBV27 and TRBJ2-2; the match to TRBD2 covers 10 bases. Trimming cost V 9 bases and J 6 bases; bases outside gene matches: 1. This CDR3 contains 12 residues. Germline V CDR1 and CDR2: MNHEY, SMNVEV (reference sequence).

The chain carries TRBV12-5 and TRBJ2-1; 8 bases fit TRBD2. CDR1 and CDR2 (germline): LGHNT, FRNRAP. This CDR3 is 16 amino acids long. V gave up 3 bases and J gave up 4 bases; unmatched junction bases: 8. The CDR3 reads CASGLSSGFFYNEQFF. The CDR3 DNA sequence: TGTGCTAGTGGTTTATCTAGCGGGTTTTTTTACAATGAGCAGTTCTTC.

The chain couples TRBV14 to TRBJ2-1; possible D gene TRBD1, 5 bases. This CDR3 has 15 residues. V lost 0 bases to trimming and J lost 6 bases, with 12 bases between them. Germline V gene sequence: CDR1 SGHDN, CDR2 FVKESK. As DNA, the CDR3 is TGTGCCAGCAGCCAAGATCTCAGGACATTCAATGAGCAGTTCTTC. It translates to CASSQDLRTFNEQFF.

CDR3 loop: CATRDSHESQYF. The DNA of the CDR3 is TGTGCCACCCGGGACTCTCACGAATCGCAGTATTTT. The chain has TRBV11-2 and TRBJ2-3; D may be TRBD2 (6 bases). The CDR3 is 12 amino acids. V was cut by 10 bases and J by 10 bases, with 18 bases left in between. The V gene's germline CDR1 is SGHAT and CDR2 FQNNGV.

The chain recombines TRBV14 with TRBJ2-6, with a tentative D call TRBD2 (5 bases). The V end lost 2 bases, the J end lost 0 bases, and 14 bases lay between the germline ends. The germline gives CDR1 SGHDN, CDR2 FVKESK. CDR3 size: 18 residues. CDR3 sequence reads: CASSQFLGGPSGANVLTF. DNA of the CDR3: TGTGCCAGCAGCCAATTTTTAGGAGGACCCTCTGGGGCCAACGTCCTGACTTTC.